This T cell receptor (beta chain) was recovered during a study of T cells in Graves' hyperthyroidism and ophthalmopathy (dated by TCRdb to about 2019). Looking at the study overall: A discovery cohort of approximately 97 patients, roughly 40 with Graves' ophthalmopathy and under 60 with stable Graves' hyperthyroidism, was used to find distinguishing TCR V-J signatures. The 90 or so discovery patients were randomly split 7:3 into training and test sets. The paper describes TCR Vbeta CDR3 sequencing of about 140 peripheral blood samples, made up of 40 to 45 ophthalmopathy patients, approximately 76 hyperthyroidism patients and roughly 17 progressor patients. Thyroid tissue and blood T-cell repertoires from six or seven Graves' hyperthyroidism patients were also compared in the study. Once sampling was done, hyperthyroidism patients were given methimazole at a starting dose of 30 mg daily, whereas ophthalmopathy patients were given high-dose intravenous methylprednisolone. An independent validation cohort of under 20 hyperthyroidism patients and 17 patients who later progressed to ophthalmopathy tested prospective prediction of ophthalmopathy. General findings and caveats noted by the study authors: In validation, the model predicted progression to ophthalmopathy a median of about 6.8 months before onset, with approximately 71% sensitivity and nearly 75% specificity. Blood samples also contained most of the expanded thyroid clonotypes (frequency above 0.001), which suggests that blood repertoires may reflect thyroid immune responses. No statistical method was used to set the sample size in advance, and investigators knew the group allocation. A model built on a 13 V-J signature distinguished ophthalmopathy from stable hyperthyroidism, reaching 85% to 90% sensitivity and around 81% specificity in cross-validation and 80%/75% in testing.

Amplification of TCR beta CDR3 regions was carried out from RNA transcripts. The TCR CDR3 was subjected to a first round of RT-PCR using the HTBI primer set and the Qiagen OneStep RT-PCR kit. Libraries were constructed in a second round of multiplex PCR, after which size selection and purification were carried out. Paired-end sequencing of the libraries was performed with 100 bp reads on an Illumina HiSeq2000. As for the authors' bioinformatics: Raw data were processed with SOAPnuke, discarding reads with adapters, uncalled bases, mean Phred below 15, or no exact constant-primer or identifier match. High-quality paired reads were merged with COPE v1.2.5, and unique nucleotide sequences were defined as clonotypes. Clonotypes were aligned to IMGT TRBV, TRBD and TRBJ reference segments using MiTCR v1.1. Only V-J combinations with frequency above 0.0001, covering about 99% of repertoires, were analysed. A TCS score was defined as the ratio between F50 (clonal expansion) and ExV (chaos), using BLOSUM62-based TCRdist between CDR3 peptides within each V-J. Welch's t-statistics and random forest reduced approximately 520 V-J features to 10 to 15, which were used in a naive Bayes classifier (R e1071). Thyroid-blood repertoire similarity was quantified with the Morisita-Horn index. The public reads were quality trimmed at Q25 with fastp and then assembled into clones with MiXCR by TCRdb, keeping productive beta chains. Each CDR3 protein appears once, grouped with its most common genes and DNA. Here the V and J calls rest on TCRdb's processing, not on the authors' analysis. In all, the sample holds about 570,000 distinct CDR3 sequences, and around 42% of those were seen once. The ten largest make up roughly 20% of the sample.

Any patient with an uncontrolled infection, another autoimmune disease, pregnancy or lactation was excluded. Clinical symptoms, serum thyroxine and TRAb, thyroid ultrasound, and orbital computed tomography formed the basis for the diagnoses. Trizol reagent was used to extract total RNA, and RNA quality was then checked on an Agilent 2100 Bioanalyzer. This clonotype has ten or more counts. Its antigen is currently not known. Base qualities are not provided; no much larger clone lies one nucleotide away. The specimen sequenced was peripheral blood or thyroid tissue (not recorded which). The receptor was isolated from an adult woman with Graves' disease, either hyperthyroidism or ophthalmopathy (not recorded which).

The DNA is TGTGCCAGCAGCGCCCCAGGTACCTATGGCTACACCTTC. It is translated as CASSAPGTYGYTF. The chain joins TRBV7-9 to TRBJ1-2; a confident D gene designation cannot be given. V lost 5 bases and J lost 4 bases; the stretch between them is 11 bases long. Via the germline V gene (reference sequence), CDR1 is SEHNR and CDR2 FQNEAQ. Inclusive of the bounding cysteine and phenylalanine, the CDR3 is 13 residues long. Of all the DNA, just the CDR3 is kept, 39 bases in frame from base 1.